The 15 T cell receptor beta chains reported below all come from one sample, sequenced in a study of blood T cells in healthy people across ages. Using a J-beta primer mix together with a sample-barcoded 5' primer, a second PCR was run for about 7 to 12 cycles. MiXCR, applied by TCRdb to the 5' RACE reads, yields one record per CDR3 protein. Among about 1,800,000 distinct CDR3 sequences listed, roughly 27% were seen once. Sequences were obtained from blood. The receptors were sampled from a woman aged 25 to 39 in good health.

The chain couples TRBV29-1 to TRBJ2-7; D may correspond to TRBD1 or TRBD2 (5 bases each). The CDR3 has 10 residues. V dropped 4 bases and J dropped 7 bases, with 8 bases sitting between them. CDR1 and CDR2 (germline): SQVTM, ANQGSEA. CDR3 sequence reads: CSVGDDEQYF. CDR3 nucleotides: TGCAGCGTTGGGGACGATGAGCAGTACTTC.

The chain links TRBV20-1 to TRBJ2-1; 9 bases are a match to TRBD2. The junction had 5 bases not matched to a gene; V was cut back by 4 bases and J by 4 bases. This CDR3 has 14 residues. Germline loops: CDR1 DFQATT, CDR2 SNEGSKA (reference sequence). The CDR3: CSAMMTSGYNEQFF. CDR3 nucleotide sequence: TGCAGTGCTATGATGACTAGCGGATACAATGAGCAGTTCTTC.

The chain links TRBV7-2 to TRBJ2-2; possibly TRBD2 for D (6 bases). With 5 bases removed from V and 5 bases from J, the gap between germline ends came to 15 bases. The germline CDR1 and CDR2 sequences are SGHTA and FQGNSA. The CDR3 is 15 amino acids. Here the CDR3 reads CASSRGLTETGELFF. The CDR3 DNA follows: TGTGCCAGCAGCAGAGGACTAACCGAAACCGGGGAGCTGTTTTTT.

This chain links TRBV3-1 with TRBJ1-1; the D is unclear. CDR3 size: 14 residues. V lost 1 base and J lost 3, with 9 bases in between. Germline loops: CDR1 LGHDT, CDR2 YNNKEL (reference sequence). The CDR3 bases are TGTGCCAGCAGCCAAGGTGTCACAGACACTGAAGCTTTCTTT. Translating it yields CASSQGVTDTEAFF.

Many counts were recorded for this clonotype. The J gene is TRBJ2-5, the V gene TRBV7-2; tentatively, D is TRBD1 or TRBD2 (5 bases each). CDR1 and CDR2 (germline): SGHTA, FQGNSA. CDR3 size: 11 residues. V was trimmed by 8 bases and J by 4 bases, leaving 8 bases between them. As DNA, the CDR3 is TGTGCCAGCGAGGGGAGAGAGACCCAGTACTTC. It encodes CASEGRETQYF.

This clonotype was recorded only once. The chain couples TRBV7-8 to TRBJ2-1, with D unclear. This CDR3 contains 15 residues. Germline CDR1 reads SGHVS; CDR2 reads FQNEAQ. V dropped 6 bases and J dropped 5 bases, with 17 bases sitting between them. CDR3 residues: CASRVEDLTNNEQFF. DNA for the CDR3: TGTGCCAGCAGGGTTGAGGACCTGACCAACAATGAGCAGTTCTTC.

The sample holds many counts of this clonotype. V usage is TRBV7-3 and J usage is TRBJ2-1; 9 bases line up with TRBD2. V dropped 5 bases and J dropped 6; count of bases not matched to a gene: 8. This CDR3 has 15 amino acids. Germline V gene data show CDR1 as SGHTA and CDR2 as FQGTGA. The CDR3 bases are TGTGCCAGCAGCCCCGCGGGGGGGCACCCCAATGAGCAGTTCTTC. Protein: CASSPAGGHPNEQFF.

V and J are TRBV24-1 and TRBJ2-3; D gene unclear. This CDR3 region has 15 residues. V lost 7 bases, J lost 2 bases, and 15 bases lay in between. Germline CDR1 KGHDR, CDR2 SFDVKD. As DNA, the CDR3 is TGTGCCACCAGCACCCTTTCCACTTCCACAGATACGCAGTATTTT. This translates into CATSTLSTSTDTQYF.

The V call is TRBV15, the J call TRBJ2-1, with 8 bases that match TRBD2. J lost 10 bases, V lost 1 base, and 6 bases had no gene match. Germline CDR1 reads LNHNV; CDR2 reads YYDKDF (reference sequence). There are 14 residues in the CDR3. The CDR3 is CATSRAGGPLEQFF. The CDR3 region has the DNA TGTGCCACCAGCAGAGCGGGAGGGCCCCTCGAGCAGTTCTTC.

This clonotype came up a few times. This chain connects TRBV27 to TRBJ2-1, with D maybe TRBD1 (6 bases). V was trimmed by 4 bases and J by 0 bases, leaving 10 bases between them. This CDR3 has 15 residues. CDR1 MNHEY and CDR2 SMNVEV come from the germline V gene (reference sequence). DNA of the CDR3: TGTGCCAGCAGTTCCAGGGGTCTCTCCTACAATGAGCAGTTCTTC. Encoded protein: CASSSRGLSYNEQFF.

This clonotype was seen ten or more times. The V and J genes are TRBV20-1 and TRBJ1-2; possible D gene TRBD1, 5 bases. Germline V gives CDR1 DFQATT, CDR2 SNEGSKA (reference sequence). The CDR3 has 13 amino acids. Trimming cost V 0 bases and J 7 bases, with 12 bases left between them. CDR3 bases: TGCAGTGCTAGAGACTGGGGACGAGTTGGCTACACCTTC. It codes for CSARDWGRVGYTF.

The count of this clonotype is one. V and J are TRBV3-1 and TRBJ2-1, with 11 positions matching TRBD2. The CDR3 runs to 13 residues. Germline assignment: CDR1 LGHDT and CDR2 YNNKEL (reference sequence). The CDR3 region is CVTQLAGGYEQFF. The CDR3 DNA reads TGTGTCACTCAGCTAGCGGGAGGATATGAGCAGTTCTTC.

As regards this clonotype: An end of the junction differs from the germline gene, which may be a read error. The chain couples TRBV12-3 or TRBV12-4 to TRBJ1-5; D is unclear. The CDR3 runs 13 residues. The CDR3 reads CASSLRVSQLQHF. CDR3 nucleotides: TGTGCCAGCAGTTTACGGGTGAGCCAGCTCCAGCATTTT.

The CDR3 sequence: CASRPSTYDNEQFF. CDR3 DNA: TGTGCCAGCCGCCCTTCGACGTATGACAATGAGCAGTTCTTC. J is TRBJ2-1 and V is TRBV12-3 or TRBV12-4; D gene unclear. V shed 8 bases and J shed 5 bases, with 16 bases lying between them. The CDR3 is 14 amino acids.

V gene TRBV20-1 combines with J gene TRBJ2-5; tentatively, D is TRBD2 (5 bases). Trimming took 0 bases from V and 3 from J, leaving 11 bases between them. CDR1 and CDR2 from the germline V gene are DFQATT and SNEGSKA (reference sequence). The CDR3 is made up of 14 amino acids. CDR3 protein: CSARDLVGEETQYF. The CDR3 DNA reads TGCAGTGCTAGAGATTTGGTGGGAGAAGAGACCCAGTACTTC.